The 10 T cell receptor beta chains presented below share a single source sample, sequenced in a study of identical twins. Each CDR3 protein gets one entry after TCRdb re-called the 5' RACE reads with MiXCR. This table holds approximately 220,000 distinct CDR3 sequences, approximately 8% found once. In addition, the sample was reused for a study of yellow fever vaccine responses in identical twins.

The specimen was CD8+ T cells sorted from blood. All receptors come from a woman between 18 and 29 years old in good health.

This clonotype was counted at least ten times. DNA for the CDR3: TGTGCCAGCAGTAGACAGGGGACCTACGAGCAGTACGTC. It encodes CASSRQGTYEQYV. This chain connects TRBV28 to TRBJ2-7; TRBD1 matches 8 bases. Germline assignment: CDR1 MDHEN and CDR2 SYDVKM. Trimming removed 5 bases from V and 2 bases from J; junction bases left unmatched: 2. The CDR3 is made up of 13 amino acids.

This clonotype appeared a few times. The J gene is TRBJ2-3, the V gene TRBV7-2; 16 nucleotides align to TRBD2. With V trimmed by 5 bases and J by 0 bases, 17 bases remained unmatched. Germline CDR1 and CDR2: SGHTA and FQGNSA. CDR3 length: 22 amino acids. The CDR3 region has the DNA TGTGCCAGCAGCGCCGATGCCCCGGGACTAGCGGGAGGGCCGCTTAGCACAGATACGCAGTATTTT. It translates to CASSADAPGLAGGPLSTDTQYF.

This clonotype was recorded a few times. The chain joins TRBV12-3 or TRBV12-4 to TRBJ1-6, with no clear D. V was clipped by 6 bases and J by 10 bases, with 16 bases between them. The CDR3 spans 14 residues. CDR3 sequence: CASSSSRDPSPLHF. The CDR3 DNA sequence: TGTGCCAGCAGCTCCTCCCGGGATCCCTCACCCCTCCACTTT.

The chain is built from TRBV2 and TRBJ1-1, with 7 bases matching TRBD1. The CDR3 extends over 19 amino acids. CDR1 and CDR2 from the germline V gene are SNHLY and FYNNEI. The V segment lost 0 bases and the J segment 2 bases; nucleotides outside the gene matches: 15. CDR3 in amino acids: CASSEAPPFGGQRNTEAFF. As DNA, the CDR3 is TGTGCCAGCAGTGAAGCGCCCCCATTCGGGGGACAGCGCAACACTGAAGCTTTCTTT.

The chain has TRBV4-1 and TRBJ1-1; 10 bases map to TRBD1. This CDR3 spans 16 amino acids. V lost 1 base to trimming and J lost 3 bases; unmatched junction nucleotides: 5. Looked up from germline, CDR1 is MGHRA and CDR2 is YSYEKL. The CDR3 protein is CASSQAGTGVYTEAFF. The CDR3 bases are TGCGCCAGCAGCCAAGCCGGGACAGGGGTCTACACTGAAGCTTTCTTT.

This clonotype appeared many times. The J gene is TRBJ1-1, the V gene TRBV7-9; no clear D. Trimming shortened V by 5 bases and J by 6 bases, and 10 bases separated the two germline ends. The germline V gene has CDR1 SEHNR and CDR2 FQNEAQ (reference sequence). This CDR3 comprises 12 residues. DNA of the CDR3: TGTGCCAGCAGCCCTAAAGGAGCTGAAGCTTTCTTT. Its protein is CASSPKGAEAFF.

This clonotype was observed at least ten times. The chain links TRBV15 to TRBJ2-7; 7 bases fit TRBD1. The CDR3 loop spans 13 amino acids. CDR1 and CDR2 (germline): LNHNV, YYDKDF (reference sequence). V gave up 0 bases and J gave up 6 bases; unmatched junction bases: 2. DNA for the CDR3: TGTGCCACCAGCAGAGATTCAGGGGGCGAGCAGTACTTC. Protein: CATSRDSGGEQYF. Full variable domain (remainder filled in from reference TRBV15 and TRBJ2-7): DAMVIQNPRYQVTQFGKPVTLSCSQTLNHNVMYWYQQKSSQAPKLLFHYYDKDFNNEADTPDNFQSRRPNTSFCFLDIRSPGLGDTAMYLCATSRDSGGEQYFGPGTRLTVT.

This clonotype turned up a few times. The chain recombines TRBV28 with TRBJ2-1; D is unresolved. This CDR3 is built from 12 residues. The V end was cut by 5 bases, the J end by 4 bases, with 6 bases between. CDR1 MDHEN and CDR2 SYDVKM come from the germline V gene. CDR3 bases: TGTGCCAGCAGTCGAATATACAATGAGCAGTTCTTC. Translation: CASSRIYNEQFF.

The chain couples TRBV7-9 to TRBJ2-5; 7 bases line up with TRBD1. CDR1 SEHNR and CDR2 FQNEAQ come from the germline V gene (reference sequence). Trimming removed 3 bases from V and 3 bases from J; junction bases left unmatched: 7. The CDR3 has 15 amino acids. The CDR3, as DNA: TGTGCCAGCAGCTTCCCCTCCGACAGGGAAGAGACCCAGTACTTC. It translates to CASSFPSDREETQYF.

The genes are TRBV10-3 and TRBJ1-1; a possible D gene is TRBD1 (6 bases). The CDR3 sequence is 17 residues long. Germline V CDR1 and CDR2: ENHRY, SYGVKD. Deletions cut 3 bases from V and 1 base from J, with 18 bases between. The CDR3 is CAISDLRDKERNTEAFF. CDR3 DNA: TGTGCCATCAGTGATTTACGGGACAAGGAAAGGAACACTGAAGCTTTCTTT.